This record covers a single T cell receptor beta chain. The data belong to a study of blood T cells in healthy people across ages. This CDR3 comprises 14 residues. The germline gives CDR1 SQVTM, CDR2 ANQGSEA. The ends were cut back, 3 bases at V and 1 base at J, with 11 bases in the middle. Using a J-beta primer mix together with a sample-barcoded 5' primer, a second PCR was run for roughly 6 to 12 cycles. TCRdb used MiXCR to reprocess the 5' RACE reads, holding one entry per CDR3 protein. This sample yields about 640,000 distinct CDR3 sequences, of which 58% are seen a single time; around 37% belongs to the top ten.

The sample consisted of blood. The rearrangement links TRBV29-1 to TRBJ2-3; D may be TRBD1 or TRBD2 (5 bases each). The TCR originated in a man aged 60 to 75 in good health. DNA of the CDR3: TGCAGCGTTGATTCTGGGGGAGGCACAGATACGCAGTATTTT. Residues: CSVDSGGGTDTQYF.